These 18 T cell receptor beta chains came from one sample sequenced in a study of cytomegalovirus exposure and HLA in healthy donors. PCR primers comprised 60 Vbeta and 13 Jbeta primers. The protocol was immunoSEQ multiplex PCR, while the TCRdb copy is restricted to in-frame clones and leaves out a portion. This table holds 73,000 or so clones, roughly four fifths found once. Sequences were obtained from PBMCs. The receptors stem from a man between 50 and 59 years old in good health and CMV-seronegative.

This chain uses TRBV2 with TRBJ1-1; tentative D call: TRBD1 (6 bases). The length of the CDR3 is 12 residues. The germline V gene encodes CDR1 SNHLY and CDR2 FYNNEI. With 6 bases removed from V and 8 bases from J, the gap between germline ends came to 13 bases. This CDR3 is CASRGDIGEAFF. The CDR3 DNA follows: TGTGCCAGCAGGGGGGACATTGGGGAAGCTTTCTTT.

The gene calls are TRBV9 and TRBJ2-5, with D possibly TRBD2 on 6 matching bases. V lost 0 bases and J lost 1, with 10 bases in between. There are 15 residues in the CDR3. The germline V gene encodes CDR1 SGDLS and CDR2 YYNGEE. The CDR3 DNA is TGTGCCAGCAGCGTAGTGGGGACTTCCCAAGAGACCCAGTACTTC. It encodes CASSVVGTSQETQYF. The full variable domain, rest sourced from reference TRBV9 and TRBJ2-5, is DSGVTQTPKHLITATGQRVTLRCSPRSGDLSVYWYQQSLDQGLQFLIQYYNGEERAKGNILERFSAQQFPDLHSELNLSSLELGDSALYFCASSVVGTSQETQYFGPGTRLLVL.

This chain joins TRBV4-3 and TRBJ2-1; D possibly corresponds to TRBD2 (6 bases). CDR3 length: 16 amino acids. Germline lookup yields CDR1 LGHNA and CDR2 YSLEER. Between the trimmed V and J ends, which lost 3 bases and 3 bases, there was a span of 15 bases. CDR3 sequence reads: CASSQASGRDYNEQFF. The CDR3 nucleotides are TGCGCCAGCAGCCAGGCAAGCGGGCGGGACTACAATGAGCAGTTCTTC.

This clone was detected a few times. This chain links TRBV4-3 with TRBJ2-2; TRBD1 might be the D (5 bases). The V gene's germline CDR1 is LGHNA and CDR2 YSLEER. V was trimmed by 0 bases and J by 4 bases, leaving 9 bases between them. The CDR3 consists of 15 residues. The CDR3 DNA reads TGCGCCAGCAGCCAAGATAGGGGAACCACCGGGGAGCTGTTTTTT. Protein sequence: CASSQDRGTTGELFF.

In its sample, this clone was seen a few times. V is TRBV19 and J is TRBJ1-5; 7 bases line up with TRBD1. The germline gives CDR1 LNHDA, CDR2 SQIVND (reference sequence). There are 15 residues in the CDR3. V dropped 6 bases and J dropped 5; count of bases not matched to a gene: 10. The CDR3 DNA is TGTGCCAGTAGGGCCCGGGACAGTCGTTATCAGCCCCAGCATTTT. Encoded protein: CASRARDSRYQPQHF.

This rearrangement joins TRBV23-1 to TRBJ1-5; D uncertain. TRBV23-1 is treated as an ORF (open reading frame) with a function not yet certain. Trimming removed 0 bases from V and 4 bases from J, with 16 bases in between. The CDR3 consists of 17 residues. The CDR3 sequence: CASSQSSPFNGNQPQHF. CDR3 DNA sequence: TGCGCCAGCAGTCAATCTAGCCCTTTCAATGGGAATCAGCCCCAGCATTTT.

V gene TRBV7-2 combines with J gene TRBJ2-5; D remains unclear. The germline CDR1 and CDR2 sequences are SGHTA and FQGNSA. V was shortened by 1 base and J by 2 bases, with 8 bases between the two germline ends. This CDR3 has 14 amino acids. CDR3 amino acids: CASSLGLGQETQYF. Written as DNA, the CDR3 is TGTGCCAGCAGCTTAGGTCTAGGACAAGAGACCCAGTACTTC.

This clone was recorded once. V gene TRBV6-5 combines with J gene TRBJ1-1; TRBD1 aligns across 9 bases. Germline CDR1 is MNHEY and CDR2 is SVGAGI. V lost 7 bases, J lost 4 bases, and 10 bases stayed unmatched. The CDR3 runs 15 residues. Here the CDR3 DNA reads TGTGCCAGCAACAGAGCCGGGACAGGGCCCACTGAAGCTTTCTTT. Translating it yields CASNRAGTGPTEAFF.

The CDR3 spells CASSLGQGANQPQHF. The CDR3 nucleotides are TGTGCCAGCAGCTTGGGACAGGGGGCGAATCAGCCCCAGCATTTT. The gene calls are TRBV7-6 and TRBJ1-5; 12 nucleotides match TRBD1. The CDR3 has 15 residues. Germline V gene lookup returns CDR1 SGHVS and CDR2 FNYEAQ. V lost 3 bases to trimming and J lost 4 bases; unmatched junction nucleotides: 1. Full variable domain (outside the CDR3, taken from reference TRBV7-6 and TRBJ1-5): GAGVSQSPRYKVTKRGQDVALRCDPISGHVSLYWYRQALGQGPEFLTYFNYEAQQDKSGLPNDRFSAERPEGSISTLTIQRTEQRDSAMYRCASSLGQGANQPQHFGDGTRLSIL.

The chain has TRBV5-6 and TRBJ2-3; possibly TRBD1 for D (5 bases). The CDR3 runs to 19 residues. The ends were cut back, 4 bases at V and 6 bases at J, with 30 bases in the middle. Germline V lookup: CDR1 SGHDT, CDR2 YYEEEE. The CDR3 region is CASSTPPVTDKVHRDTQYF. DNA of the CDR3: TGTGCCAGCAGCACACCTCCCGTGACGGACAAGGTGCACAGGGATACGCAGTATTTT.

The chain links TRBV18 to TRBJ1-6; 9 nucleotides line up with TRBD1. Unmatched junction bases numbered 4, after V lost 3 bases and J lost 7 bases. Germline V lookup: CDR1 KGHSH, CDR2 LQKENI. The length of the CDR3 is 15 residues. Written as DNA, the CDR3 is TGTGCCAGCTCACCTTCGACAGGGGGAAATTCACCCCTCCACTTT. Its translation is CASSPSTGGNSPLHF. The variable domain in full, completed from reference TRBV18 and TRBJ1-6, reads NAGVMQNPRHLVRRRGQEARLRCSPMKGHSHVYWYRQLPEEGLKFMVYLQKENIIDESGMPKERFSAEFPKEGPSILRIQQVVRGDSAAYFCASSPSTGGNSPLHFGNGTRLTVT.

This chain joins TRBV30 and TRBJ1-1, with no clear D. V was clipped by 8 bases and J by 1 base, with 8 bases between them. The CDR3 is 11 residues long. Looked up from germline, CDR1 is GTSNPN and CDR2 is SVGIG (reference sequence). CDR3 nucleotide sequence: TGTGCCACCTCACAGAACACTGAAGCTTTCTTT. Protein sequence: CATSQNTEAFF.

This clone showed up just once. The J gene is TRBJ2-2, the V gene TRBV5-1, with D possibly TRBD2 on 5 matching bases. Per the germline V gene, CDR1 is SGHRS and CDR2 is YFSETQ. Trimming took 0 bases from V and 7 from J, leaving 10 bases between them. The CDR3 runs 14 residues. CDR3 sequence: CASSLGPGDGELFF. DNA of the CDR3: TGCGCCAGCAGCTTGGGACCCGGGGACGGGGAGCTGTTTTTT.

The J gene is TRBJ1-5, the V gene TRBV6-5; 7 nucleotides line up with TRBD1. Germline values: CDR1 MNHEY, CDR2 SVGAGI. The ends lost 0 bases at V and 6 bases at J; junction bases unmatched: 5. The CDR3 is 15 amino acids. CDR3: CASSYSRQGLQPQHF. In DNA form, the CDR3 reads TGTGCCAGCAGTTACTCGAGACAGGGCCTTCAGCCCCAGCATTTT.

The CDR3 reads CASSSGSNTGELFF. The DNA of the CDR3 is TGTGCCAGCTCTAGCGGGTCGAACACCGGGGAGCTGTTTTTT. The rearrangement joins TRBV6-4 to TRBJ2-2; 8 nucleotides agree with TRBD2. There are 14 residues in the CDR3. The V gene end was trimmed by 8 bases and the J gene end by 0 bases; junction bases not matched to a gene: 2. Germline V gives CDR1 MRHNA, CDR2 SNTAGT.

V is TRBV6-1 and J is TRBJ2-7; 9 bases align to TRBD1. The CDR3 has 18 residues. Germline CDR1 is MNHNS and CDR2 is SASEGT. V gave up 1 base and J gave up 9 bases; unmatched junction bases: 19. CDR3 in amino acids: CASSEDWVNRDRAPMQYF. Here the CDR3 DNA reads TGTGCCAGCAGTGAAGATTGGGTAAACCGGGACAGGGCCCCCATGCAGTACTTC.

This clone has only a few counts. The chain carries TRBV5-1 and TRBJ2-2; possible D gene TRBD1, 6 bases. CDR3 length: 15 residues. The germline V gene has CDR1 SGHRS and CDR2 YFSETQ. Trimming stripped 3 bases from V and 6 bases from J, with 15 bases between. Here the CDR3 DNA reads TGCGCCAGCAGCTCAACAGGGAATTGGGCCGGGGAGCTGTTTTTT. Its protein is CASSSTGNWAGELFF.

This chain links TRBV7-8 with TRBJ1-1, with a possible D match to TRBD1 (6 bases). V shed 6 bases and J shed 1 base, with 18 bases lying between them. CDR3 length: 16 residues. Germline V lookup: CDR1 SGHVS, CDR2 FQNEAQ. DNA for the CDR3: TGTGCCAGCAGGCGGACGTGGGGGCTAAAGAACACTGAAGCTTTCTTT. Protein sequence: CASRRTWGLKNTEAFF. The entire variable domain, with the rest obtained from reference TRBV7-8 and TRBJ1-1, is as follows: GAGVSQSPRYKVAKRGQDVALRCDPISGHVSLFWYQQALGQGPEFLTYFQNEAQLDKSGLPSDRFFAERPEGSVSTLKIQRTQQEDSAVYLCASRRTWGLKNTEAFFGQGTRLTVV.